This T cell receptor beta chain stems from a study of Graves' ophthalmopathy and Graves' hyperthyroidism. Amplification from RNA transcripts yielded the TCR beta CDR3 regions. After a first-round RT-PCR with HTBI primers, a second-round multiplex PCR was run. Using its own MiXCR run on the multiplex PCR reads, TCRdb lists one record per CDR3 protein. The top ten hold around 12% of the sample, which has 300,000 to 400,000 distinct CDR3 sequences, under 20% seen once. V was cut by 4 bases and J by 0 bases, with 13 bases left in between. Germline V gene data show CDR1 as GTSNPN and CDR2 as SVGIG (reference sequence). This CDR3 region has 14 residues. Exclusion criteria comprised other autoimmune diseases, uncontrolled infections, pregnancy or lactation in patients. The source of the PBMCs was about 10 ml of fresh peripheral blood. Study-wide points: The model's ophthalmopathy progression predictions had about 71% sensitivity and roughly 72% specificity. Most clonotypes expanded in thyroid above 0.001 frequency were present in blood too.

This clonotype was seen ten or more times. Its antigen is still unknown. This TCR was recovered from an adult man with Graves' ophthalmopathy. The V and J genes are TRBV30 and TRBJ2-7, with D uncertain. Sequencing was performed on peripheral blood. As DNA, the CDR3 is TGTGCCTGGAACCTCCTAGGGCCCTCCTACGAGCAGTACTTC. Protein sequence: CAWNLLGPSYEQYF.